This T cell receptor (beta chain) was captured in a study of post-analysis software for immune sequencing data. Findings and limits, study-wide: There were five TRBV segments more frequent in patients than controls, and TRBV5-6, TRBV5-1 and TRBV20-1 were among them. When the samples were clustered directly with F measure, those that had been prepared in the same batch showed strong co-clustering. The normalized Chao1 diversity of multiple sclerosis patients was significantly lower than that of controls.

This clonotype turned up a few times. Its target is unknown. Unique molecular identifiers tagged the TCR beta cDNA libraries. One entry per CDR3 protein, called by TCRdb with MiXCR from the PCR reads. The table records approximately 730,000 distinct CDR3 sequences, just over 45% of them present only once. From germline, CDR1 is LGHNT and CDR2 FRNRAP. There are 16 residues in the CDR3. V gave up 6 bases and J gave up 0 bases, with 17 bases separating them. V usage is TRBV12-5 and J usage is TRBJ2-5, with D tentatively TRBD1 (6 bases). This TCR was sampled from a girl aged 10 to 17 with multiple sclerosis. The sample comprised blood. The DNA for the CDR3 is TGTGCTAGTGGCAACAGGGTCCGAGGGTACCAAGAGACCCAGTACTTC. It yields the protein CASGNRVRGYQETQYF.